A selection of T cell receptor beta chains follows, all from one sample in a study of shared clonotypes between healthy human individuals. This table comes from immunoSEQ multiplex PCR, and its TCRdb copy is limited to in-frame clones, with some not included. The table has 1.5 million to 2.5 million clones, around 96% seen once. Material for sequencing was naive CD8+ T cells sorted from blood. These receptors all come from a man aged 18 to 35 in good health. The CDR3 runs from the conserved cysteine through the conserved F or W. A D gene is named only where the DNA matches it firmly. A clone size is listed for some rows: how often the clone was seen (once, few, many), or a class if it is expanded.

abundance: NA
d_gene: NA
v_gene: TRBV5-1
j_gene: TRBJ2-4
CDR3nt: TGCGCCAGCAGCTTGGAGGGGTTCGTGAACATTCAGTACTTC
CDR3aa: CASSLEGFVNIQYF

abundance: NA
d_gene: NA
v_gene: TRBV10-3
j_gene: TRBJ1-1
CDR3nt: TGTGCCATCAGCGACCGTCTCAGATACGGCACTGAAGCTTTCTTT
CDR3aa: CAISDRLRYGTEAFF

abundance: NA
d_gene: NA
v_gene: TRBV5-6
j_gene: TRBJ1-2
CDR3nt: TGTGCCAGCAGCTTGTCGGGCAGTAACTATGGCTACACCTTC
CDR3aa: CASSLSGSNYGYTF

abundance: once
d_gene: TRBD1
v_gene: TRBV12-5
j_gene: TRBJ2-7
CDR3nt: TGTGCTACCTCAGAGGACAGGGGGCTCCTAGCCTACGAGCAGTACTTC
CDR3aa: CATSEDRGLLAYEQYF

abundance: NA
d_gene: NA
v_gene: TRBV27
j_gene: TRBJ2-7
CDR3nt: TGTGCCAGCAGTTTTCTGGGGCGATTGTACGAGCAGTACTTC
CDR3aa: CASSFLGRLYEQYF

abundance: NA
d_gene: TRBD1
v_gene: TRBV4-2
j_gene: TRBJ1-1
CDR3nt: TGTGCCAGCAGCGGGACAGGGGGCGACACTGAAGCTTTCTTT
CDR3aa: CASSGTGGDTEAFF

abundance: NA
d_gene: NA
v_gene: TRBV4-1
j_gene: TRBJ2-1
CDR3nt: TGCGCCAGCAGTCCAAGTGCGGTTAACAATGAGCAGTTCTTC
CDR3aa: CASSPSAVNNEQFF

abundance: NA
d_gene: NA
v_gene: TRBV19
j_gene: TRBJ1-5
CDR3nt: TGTGCCAGTAGGGACCGTCAGGGTTTTCAGCCCCAGCATTTT
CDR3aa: CASRDRQGFQPQHF

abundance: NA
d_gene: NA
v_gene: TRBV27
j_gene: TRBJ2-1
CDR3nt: TGTGCCAGCAGTCCCGTCGGGGGACAGATCGCCTACAATGAGCAGTTCTTC
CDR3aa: CASSPVGGQIAYNEQFF

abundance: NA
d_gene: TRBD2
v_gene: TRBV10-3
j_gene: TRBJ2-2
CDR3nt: TGTGCCATCGAAGCGGGAGTAGAAACCGGGGAGCTGTTTTTT
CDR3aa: CAIEAGVETGELFF

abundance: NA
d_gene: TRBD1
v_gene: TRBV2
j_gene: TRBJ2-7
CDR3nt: TGTGCCAGCAGTCAGTCAGGGGGCTACGAGCAGTACTTC
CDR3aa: CASSQSGGYEQYF

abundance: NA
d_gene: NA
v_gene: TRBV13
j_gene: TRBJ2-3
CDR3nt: TGTGCCAGCAGCATTCCTAGCACAGATACGCAGTATTTT
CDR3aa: CASSIPSTDTQYF

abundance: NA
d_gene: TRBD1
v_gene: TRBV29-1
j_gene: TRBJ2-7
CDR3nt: TGCAGCGTTGAAAGGGACAGGGGCTACGAGCAGTACTTC
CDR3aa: CSVERDRGYEQYF

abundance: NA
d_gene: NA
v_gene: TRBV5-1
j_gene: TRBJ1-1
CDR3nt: TGCGCCAGCAGCTTGCGGGGGGAAGCGGCTGAAGCTTTCTTT
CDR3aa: CASSLRGEAAEAFF

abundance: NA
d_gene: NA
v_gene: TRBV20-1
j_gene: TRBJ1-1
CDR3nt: TGCAGTGCTAGATTAGAAACTGGAGCTTTCTTT
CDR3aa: CSARLETGAFF

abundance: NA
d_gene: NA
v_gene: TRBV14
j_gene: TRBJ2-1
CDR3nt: TGTGCCAGCAGCCAAGAATACCCCCGGGATGAGCAGTTCTTC
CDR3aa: CASSQEYPRDEQFF

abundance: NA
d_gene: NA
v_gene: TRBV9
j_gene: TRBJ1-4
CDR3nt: TGTGCCAGCAGCGTAAGCCCCTCCCCTGGACGGATCCCTGAAAAACTGTTTTTT
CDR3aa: CASSVSPSPGRIPEKLFF

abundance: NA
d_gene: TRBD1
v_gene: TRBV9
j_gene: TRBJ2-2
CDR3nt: TGTGCCAGCAGCGCGGGCGGGACAGGGGACAGGGAGCTGTTTTTT
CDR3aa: CASSAGGTGDRELFF

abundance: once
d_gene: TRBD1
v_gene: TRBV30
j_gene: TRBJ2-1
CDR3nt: TGTGCCAGCACAGGGGTCTCCTACAATGAGCAGTTCTTC
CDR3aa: CASTGVSYNEQFF

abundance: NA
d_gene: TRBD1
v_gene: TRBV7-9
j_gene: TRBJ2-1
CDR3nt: TGTGCCAGCAGCTTAGGGGACAGGCCGTATAGCTCCTACAATGAGCAGTTCTTC
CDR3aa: CASSLGDRPYSSYNEQFF

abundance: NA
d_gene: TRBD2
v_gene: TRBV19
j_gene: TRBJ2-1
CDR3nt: TGTGCCAGTAGTACCCTAGCGGGAGGTAATGAGCAGTTCTTC
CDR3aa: CASSTLAGGNEQFF

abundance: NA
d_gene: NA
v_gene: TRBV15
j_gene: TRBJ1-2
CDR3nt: TGTGCCACCAGCGAAGAGGCAACAGCTTTCAACTATGGCTACACCTTC
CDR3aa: CATSEEATAFNYGYTF

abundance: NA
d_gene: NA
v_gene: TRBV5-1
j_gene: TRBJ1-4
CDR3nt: TGCGCCAGCAGCCTCCAACAGGGATTCGGTGAAAAACTGTTTTTT
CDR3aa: CASSLQQGFGEKLFF

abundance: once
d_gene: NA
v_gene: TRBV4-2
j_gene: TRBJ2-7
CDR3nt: TGTGCCAGCAGCCAAGATCTGGGGGAGAGCTCCTACGAGCAGTACTTC
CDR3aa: CASSQDLGESSYEQYF

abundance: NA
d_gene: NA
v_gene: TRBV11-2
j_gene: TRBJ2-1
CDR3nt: TGTGCCAGCAGCTTAGAACTAGACTATGAGCAGTTCTTC
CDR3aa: CASSLELDYEQFF

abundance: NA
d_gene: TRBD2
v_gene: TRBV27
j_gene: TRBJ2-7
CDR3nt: TGTGCCAGCAGTTCAAAGCGGGAGGGCCGATTCGAGCAGTACTTC
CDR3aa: CASSSKREGRFEQYF

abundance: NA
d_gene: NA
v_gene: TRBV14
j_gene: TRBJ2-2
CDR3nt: TGTGCCAGCAGCCAATTCCGGACCGGGGAGCTGTTTTTT
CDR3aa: CASSQFRTGELFF

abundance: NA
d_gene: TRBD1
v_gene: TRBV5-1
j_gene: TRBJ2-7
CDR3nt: TGCGCCAGCAGCCCACGGGACAGGACGTACGAGCAGTACTTC
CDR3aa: CASSPRDRTYEQYF

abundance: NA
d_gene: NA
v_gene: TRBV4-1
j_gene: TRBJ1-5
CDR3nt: TGCGCCAGCAGCCAAGATTCCGGGAATCAGCCCCAGCATTTT
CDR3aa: CASSQDSGNQPQHF

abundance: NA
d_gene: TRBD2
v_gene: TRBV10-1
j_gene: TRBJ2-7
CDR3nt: TGCGCCAGCAGTGATCGAGCGGGAGGGCTCCACGAGCAGTACTTC
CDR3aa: CASSDRAGGLHEQYF

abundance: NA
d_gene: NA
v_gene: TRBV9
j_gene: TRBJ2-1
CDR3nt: TGTGCCAGCAGCGTAGCTAGACAGGCTCCCACCTACAATGAGCAGTTCTTC
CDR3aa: CASSVARQAPTYNEQFF

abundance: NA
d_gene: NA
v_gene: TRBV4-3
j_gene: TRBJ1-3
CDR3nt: TGCGCCAGCAGCCAAGGGGGCCCGGGGGTTATCGCTGGAAACACCATATATTTT
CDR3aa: CASSQGGPGVIAGNTIYF

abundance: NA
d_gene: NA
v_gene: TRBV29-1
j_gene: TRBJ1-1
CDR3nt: TGCAGCGTTCTCGAATCGGGGGCTGAAGCTTTCTTT
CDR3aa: CSVLESGAEAFF

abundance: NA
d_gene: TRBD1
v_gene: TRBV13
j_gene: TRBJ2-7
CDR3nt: TGTGCCAGCAGCTCCCCGGCAGGGGGCTCCTACGAGCAGTACTTC
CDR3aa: CASSSPAGGSYEQYF

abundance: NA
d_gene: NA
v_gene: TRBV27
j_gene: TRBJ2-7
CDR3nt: TGTGCCAGCAGTTACAAGGGTTTCCCCTACGAGCAGTACTTC
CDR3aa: CASSYKGFPYEQYF

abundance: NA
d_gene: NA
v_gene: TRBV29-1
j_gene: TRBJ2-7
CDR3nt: TGCAGCGTTGAAGATCCCGAGTCCTACGAGCAGTACTTC
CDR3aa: CSVEDPESYEQYF

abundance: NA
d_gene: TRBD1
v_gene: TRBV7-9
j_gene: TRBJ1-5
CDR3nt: TGTGCCAGCAGCTTAGTAGCTCAGGGGGACAGCAATCAGCCCCAGCATTTT
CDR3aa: CASSLVAQGDSNQPQHF

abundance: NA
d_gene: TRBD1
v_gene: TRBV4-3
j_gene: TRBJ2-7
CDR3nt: TGCGCCAGCAGCCAAGATTCCGGGACAGGGGGTTTCAACGAGCAGTACTTC
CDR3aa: CASSQDSGTGGFNEQYF

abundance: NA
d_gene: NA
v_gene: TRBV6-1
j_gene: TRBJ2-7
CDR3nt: TGTGCCAGCAGTGTTTGGCAGTCCTACGAGCAGTACTTC
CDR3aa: CASSVWQSYEQYF

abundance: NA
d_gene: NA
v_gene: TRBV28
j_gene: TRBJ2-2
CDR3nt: TGTGCCAGCAGTTTGAGGGGGGATGTCACCGGGGAGCTGTTTTTT
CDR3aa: CASSLRGDVTGELFF

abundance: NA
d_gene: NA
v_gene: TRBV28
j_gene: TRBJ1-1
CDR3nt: TGTGCCAGCAGTTTACAGGCCGGAAACACTGAAGCTTTCTTT
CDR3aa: CASSLQAGNTEAFF

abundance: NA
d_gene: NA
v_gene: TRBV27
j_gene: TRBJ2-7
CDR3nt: TGTGCCAGCAGTTTACTGCTAGACAGACCCTCTTTTACCCCTTACGAGCAGTACTTC
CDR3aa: CASSLLLDRPSFTPYEQYF

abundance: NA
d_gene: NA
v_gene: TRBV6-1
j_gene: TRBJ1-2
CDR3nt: TGTGCCAGCAGTGAATGGTCCTTCGGGGATTATGGCTACACCTTC
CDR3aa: CASSEWSFGDYGYTF

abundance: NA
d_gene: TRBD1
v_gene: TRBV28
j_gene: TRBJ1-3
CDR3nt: TGTGCCAGCAGTTTGAACAGGGGGTCTGGAAACACCATATATTTT
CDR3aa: CASSLNRGSGNTIYF

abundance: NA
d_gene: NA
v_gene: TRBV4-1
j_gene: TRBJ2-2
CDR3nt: TGCGCCAGCAGCCTTTTATTGGGGGGCGCAACCGGGGAGCTGTTTTTT
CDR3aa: CASSLLLGGATGELFF

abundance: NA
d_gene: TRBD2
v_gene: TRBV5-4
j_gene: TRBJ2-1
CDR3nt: TGTGCCAGCAGCTCCGGACTAGCGCTCTACAATGAGCAGTTCTTC
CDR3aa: CASSSGLALYNEQFF

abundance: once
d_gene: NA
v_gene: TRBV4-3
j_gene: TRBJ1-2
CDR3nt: TGCGCCAGCAGCCAAGATCCCGCAGGGCTATACGTACACACCTTC
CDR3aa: CASSQDPAGLYVHTF

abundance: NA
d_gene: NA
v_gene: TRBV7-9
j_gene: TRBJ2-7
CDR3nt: TGTGCCAGCAGCAGACAGAGCCCCTACGAGCAGTACTTC
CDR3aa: CASSRQSPYEQYF

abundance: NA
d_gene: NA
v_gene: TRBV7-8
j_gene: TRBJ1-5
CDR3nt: TGTGCCAGCAGCTTCCCGGGTCAGCCCCAGCATTTT
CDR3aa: CASSFPGQPQHF

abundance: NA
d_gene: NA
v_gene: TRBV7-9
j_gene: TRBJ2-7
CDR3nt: TGTGCCAGCAGCCTGGTCCACGAGCAGTACTTC
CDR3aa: CASSLVHEQYF

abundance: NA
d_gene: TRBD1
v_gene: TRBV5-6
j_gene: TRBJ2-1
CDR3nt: TGTGCCAGCAGCTTGGGGACAGGGATGGGTGAGCAGTTCTTC
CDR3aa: CASSLGTGMGEQFF